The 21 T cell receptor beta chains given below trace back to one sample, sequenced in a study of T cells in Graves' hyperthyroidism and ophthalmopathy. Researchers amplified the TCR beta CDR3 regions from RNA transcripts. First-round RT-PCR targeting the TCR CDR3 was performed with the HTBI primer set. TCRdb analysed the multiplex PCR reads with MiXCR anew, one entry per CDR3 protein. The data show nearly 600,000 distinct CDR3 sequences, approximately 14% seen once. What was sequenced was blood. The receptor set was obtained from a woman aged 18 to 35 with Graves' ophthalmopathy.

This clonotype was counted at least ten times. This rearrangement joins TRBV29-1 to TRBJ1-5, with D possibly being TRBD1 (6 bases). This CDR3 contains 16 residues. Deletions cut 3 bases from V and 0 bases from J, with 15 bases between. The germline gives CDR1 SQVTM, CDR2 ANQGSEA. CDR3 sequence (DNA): TGCAGCGTTGAGTTGCGGGAGGGGGATAGCAATCAGCCCCAGCATTTT. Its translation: CSVELREGDSNQPQHF.

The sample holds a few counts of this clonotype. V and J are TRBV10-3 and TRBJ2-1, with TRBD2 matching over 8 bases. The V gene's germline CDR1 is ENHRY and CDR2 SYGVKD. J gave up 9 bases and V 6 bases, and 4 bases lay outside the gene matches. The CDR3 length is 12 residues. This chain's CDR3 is CAISAREGEQFF. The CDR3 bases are TGTGCCATCAGCGCTCGGGAGGGTGAGCAGTTCTTC.

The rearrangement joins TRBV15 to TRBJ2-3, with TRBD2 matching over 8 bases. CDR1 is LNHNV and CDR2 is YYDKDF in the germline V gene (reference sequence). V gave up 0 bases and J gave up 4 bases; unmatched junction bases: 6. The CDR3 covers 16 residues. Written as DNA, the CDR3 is TGTGCCACCAGCAGAGATCTGGCTAGCGGGCCAGATACGCAGTATTTT. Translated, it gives CATSRDLASGPDTQYF.

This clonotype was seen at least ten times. In DNA, the CDR3 is TGTGCCAGCAGCTTTGGTCCTTTGGAGGCGGGGGGGGAGCTGTTTTTT. Its protein product is CASSFGPLEAGGELFF. The V and J genes are TRBV11-2 and TRBJ2-2, with TRBD2 as a possible D gene (6 bases). CDR3 length: 16 amino acids. Germline V lookup: CDR1 SGHAT, CDR2 FQNNGV. Trimming cost V 3 bases and J 8 bases, with 19 bases left between them.

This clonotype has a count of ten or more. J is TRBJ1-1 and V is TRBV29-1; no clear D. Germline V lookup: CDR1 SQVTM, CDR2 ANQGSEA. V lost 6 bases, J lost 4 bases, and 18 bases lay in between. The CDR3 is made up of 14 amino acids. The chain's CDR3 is CSVPILPPATEAFF. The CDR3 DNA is TGCAGCGTCCCTATACTCCCGCCCGCCACTGAAGCTTTCTTT.

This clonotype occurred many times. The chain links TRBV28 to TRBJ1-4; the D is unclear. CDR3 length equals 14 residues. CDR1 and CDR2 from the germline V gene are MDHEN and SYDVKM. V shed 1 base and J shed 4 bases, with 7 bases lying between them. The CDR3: CASSLSGLNEKLFF. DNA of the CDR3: TGTGCCAGCAGTTTATCGGGCCTTAATGAAAAACTGTTTTTT. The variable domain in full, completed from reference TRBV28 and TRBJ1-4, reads DVKVTQSSRYLVKRTGEKVFLECVQDMDHENMFWYRQDPGLGLRLIYFSYDVKMKEKGDIPEGYSVSREKKERFSLILESASTNQTSMYLCASSLSGLNEKLFFGSGTQLSVL.

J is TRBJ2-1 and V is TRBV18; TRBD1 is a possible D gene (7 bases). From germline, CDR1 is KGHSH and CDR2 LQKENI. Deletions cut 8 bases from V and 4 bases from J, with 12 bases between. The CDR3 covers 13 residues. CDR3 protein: CASASGGYNEQFF. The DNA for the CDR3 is TGTGCCAGCGCTTCAGGGGGGTACAATGAGCAGTTCTTC.

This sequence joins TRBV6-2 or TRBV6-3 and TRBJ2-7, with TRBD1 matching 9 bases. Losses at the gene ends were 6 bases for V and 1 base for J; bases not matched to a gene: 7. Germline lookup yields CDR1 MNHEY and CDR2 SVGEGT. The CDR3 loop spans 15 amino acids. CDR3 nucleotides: TGTGCCAGCAGCCACGGGACAGGGAGTTCCTACGAGCAGTACTTC. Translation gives CASSHGTGSSYEQYF.

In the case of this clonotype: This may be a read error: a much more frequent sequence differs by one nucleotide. The CDR3 sequence: CASRTGTGRNQPQHF. The DNA for the CDR3 is TGTGCCAGCAGGACCGGGACAGGGCGCAATCAGCCCCAGCATTTT. This chain connects TRBV6-1 to TRBJ1-5; 9 bases are a match to TRBD1. Unmatched junction bases numbered 5, after V lost 6 bases and J lost 2 bases. The CDR3 spans 15 residues. CDR1 and CDR2 from the germline V gene are MNHNS and SASEGT.

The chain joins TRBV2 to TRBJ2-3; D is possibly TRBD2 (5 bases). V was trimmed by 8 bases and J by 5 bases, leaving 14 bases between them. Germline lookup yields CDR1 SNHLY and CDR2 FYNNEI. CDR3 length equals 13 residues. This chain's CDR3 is CASGRAGGDTQYF. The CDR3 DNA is TGTGCCAGCGGACGGGCCGGAGGAGATACGCAGTATTTT. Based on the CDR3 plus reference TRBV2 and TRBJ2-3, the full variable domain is EPEVTQTPSHQVTQMGQEVILRCVPISNHLYFYWYRQILGQKVEFLVSFYNNEISEKSEIFDDQFSVERPDGSNFTLKIRSTKLEDSAMYFCASGRAGGDTQYFGPGTRLTVL.

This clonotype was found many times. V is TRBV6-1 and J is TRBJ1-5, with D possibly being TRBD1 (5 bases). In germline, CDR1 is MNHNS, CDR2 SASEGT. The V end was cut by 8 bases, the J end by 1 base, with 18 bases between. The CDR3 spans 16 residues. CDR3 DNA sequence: TGTGCCAGCTACCACTCAGACGGGGGGAGCAATCAGCCCCAGCATTTT. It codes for CASYHSDGGSNQPQHF.

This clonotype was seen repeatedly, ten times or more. Here the CDR3 reads CASSLDEGNTEAFF. CDR3 nucleotide sequence: TGTGCCAGCAGTTTAGACGAGGGGAACACTGAAGCTTTCTTT. The chain recombines TRBV28 with TRBJ1-1; D uncertain. Trimming took off 2 bases at V and 1 base at J, with 8 bases between the two ends. The germline gives CDR1 MDHEN, CDR2 SYDVKM. This CDR3 contains 14 residues.

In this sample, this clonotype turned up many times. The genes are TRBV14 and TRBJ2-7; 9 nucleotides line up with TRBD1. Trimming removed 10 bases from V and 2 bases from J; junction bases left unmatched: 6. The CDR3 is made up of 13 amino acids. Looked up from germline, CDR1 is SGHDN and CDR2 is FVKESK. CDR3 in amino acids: CATRGTGTYEQYF. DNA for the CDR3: TGTGCCACCAGGGGGACAGGGACCTACGAGCAGTACTTC.

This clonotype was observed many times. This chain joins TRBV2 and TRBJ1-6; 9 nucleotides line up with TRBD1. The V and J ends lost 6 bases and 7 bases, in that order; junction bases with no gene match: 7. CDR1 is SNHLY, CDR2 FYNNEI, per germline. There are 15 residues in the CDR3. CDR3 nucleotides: TGTGCCAGCAGCGCAAACGGACAGGGGAATTCACCCCTCCACTTT. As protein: CASSANGQGNSPLHF. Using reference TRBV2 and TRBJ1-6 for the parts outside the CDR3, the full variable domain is EPEVTQTPSHQVTQMGQEVILRCVPISNHLYFYWYRQILGQKVEFLVSFYNNEISEKSEIFDDQFSVERPDGSNFTLKIRSTKLEDSAMYFCASSANGQGNSPLHFGNGTRLTVT.

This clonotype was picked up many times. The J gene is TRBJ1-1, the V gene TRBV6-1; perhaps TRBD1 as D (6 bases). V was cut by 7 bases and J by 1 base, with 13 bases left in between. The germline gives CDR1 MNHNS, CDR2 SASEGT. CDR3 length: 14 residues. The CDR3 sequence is CASNPGHTNTEAFF. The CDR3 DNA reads TGTGCCAGCAACCCGGGACATACGAACACTGAAGCTTTCTTT.

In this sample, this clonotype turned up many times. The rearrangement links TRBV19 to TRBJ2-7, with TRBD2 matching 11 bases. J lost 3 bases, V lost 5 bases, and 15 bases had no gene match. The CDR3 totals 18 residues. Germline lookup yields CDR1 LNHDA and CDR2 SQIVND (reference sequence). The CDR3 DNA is TGTGCCAGTAGTCCCGGGACTAGCGGAGCCTACGCGTACTACGAGCAGTACTTC. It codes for CASSPGTSGAYAYYEQYF.

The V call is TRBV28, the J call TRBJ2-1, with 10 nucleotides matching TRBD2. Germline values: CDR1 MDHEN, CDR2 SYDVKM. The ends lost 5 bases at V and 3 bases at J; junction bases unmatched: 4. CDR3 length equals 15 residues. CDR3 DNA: TGTGCCAGCAGTGCCTCTAGCGGGGGCTACAATGAGCAGTTCTTC. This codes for CASSASSGGYNEQFF.

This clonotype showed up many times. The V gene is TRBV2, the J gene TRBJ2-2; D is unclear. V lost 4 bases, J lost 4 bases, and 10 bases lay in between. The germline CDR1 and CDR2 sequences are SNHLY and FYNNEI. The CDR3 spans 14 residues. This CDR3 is CASSARVGTGELFF. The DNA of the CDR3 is TGTGCCAGCAGTGCCCGGGTGGGCACCGGGGAGCTGTTTTTT.

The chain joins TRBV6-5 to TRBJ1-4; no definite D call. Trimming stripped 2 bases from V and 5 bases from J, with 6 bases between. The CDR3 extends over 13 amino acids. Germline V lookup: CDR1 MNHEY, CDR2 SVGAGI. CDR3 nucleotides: TGTGCCAGCAGTTACCAGAGAAATGAAAAACTGTTTTTT. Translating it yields CASSYQRNEKLFF.

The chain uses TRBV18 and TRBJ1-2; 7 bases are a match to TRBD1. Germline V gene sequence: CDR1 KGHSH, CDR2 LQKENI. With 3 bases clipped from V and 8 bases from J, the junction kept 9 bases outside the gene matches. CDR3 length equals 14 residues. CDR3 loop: CASSPGQSRNGYTF. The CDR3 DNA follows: TGTGCCAGCTCACCGGGACAGAGTAGAAACGGCTACACCTTC.

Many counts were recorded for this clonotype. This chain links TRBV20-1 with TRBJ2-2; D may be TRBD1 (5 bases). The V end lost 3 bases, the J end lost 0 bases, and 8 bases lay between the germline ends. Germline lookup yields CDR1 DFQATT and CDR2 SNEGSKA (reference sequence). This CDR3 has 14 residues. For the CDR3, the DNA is TGCAGTGCTAGGAGACAGCCGAACACCGGGGAGCTGTTTTTT. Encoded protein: CSARRQPNTGELFF.